This section outlines one T cell receptor (beta chain) sequence together with its context. Its antigen remains unknown. This sample is drawn from a study of identical twins. Study-wide results and caveats: Out-of-frame sharing of TCR alpha in monozygotic twins was underestimated by models.

MiXCR was run by TCRdb on the 5' RACE reads, yielding one entry per CDR3 protein. The table records 240,000 or so distinct CDR3 sequences, roughly 12% of them present only once. V lost 2 bases, J lost 6 bases, and 10 bases lay in between. CDR3 length: 14 amino acids. The V gene's germline CDR1 is MNHEY and CDR2 SVGAGI. A further study also used this sample, focusing on yellow fever vaccine responses in identical twins.

Sequencing used memory (CD45RO+) T cells sorted from blood. The origin of this receptor is a woman in her late teens or twenties in good health. The J gene is TRBJ2-2, the V gene TRBV6-5, with D uncertain. The CDR3 loop reads CASSYDPRAGELFF. The DNA for the CDR3 is TGTGCCAGCAGTTACGACCCAAGAGCCGGGGAGCTGTTTTTT.